Below, 9 T cell receptor beta chains from the same sample are listed, as sequenced in a study of blood T cell repertoires in COVID-19. Sequencing was performed with immunoSEQ multiplex PCR; in TCRdb, only in-frame clones are kept and a portion is missing. The table has under 55,000 clones, approximately 80% seen once. Sequencing used peripheral blood. These receptor sequences come from a man between 70 and 80 years old with acute or convalescent COVID-19.

The chain combines TRBV5-1 with TRBJ2-7; TRBD1 agrees at 8 bases. The length of the CDR3 is 14 residues. Germline loops: CDR1 SGHRS, CDR2 YFSETQ. Unmatched junction bases numbered 5, after V lost 4 bases and J lost 2 bases. The CDR3 bases are TGCGCCAGCAGCATAGGACAGGGTACCTACGAGCAGTACTTC. Translated: CASSIGQGTYEQYF.

The chain has TRBV10-1 and TRBJ2-7; 9 bases agree with TRBD1. The ends lost 0 bases at V and 2 bases at J; junction bases unmatched: 2. CDR1 and CDR2 (germline): WNHNN, SYGVQD (reference sequence). This CDR3 spans 15 amino acids. The CDR3 coding sequence is TGCGCCAGCAGTGAGTCGAGGACAGGGGCCTACGAGCAGTACTTC. Encoded protein: CASSESRTGAYEQYF.

The genes are TRBV6-5 and TRBJ2-7, with 7 bases identical to TRBD2. The CDR3 is 15 amino acids. Germline assignment: CDR1 MNHEY and CDR2 SVGAGI. V gave up 0 bases and J gave up 3 bases; unmatched junction bases: 5. CDR3 sequence reads: CASSYSGGGVYEQYF. Here the CDR3 DNA reads TGTGCCAGCAGTTACTCGGGCGGGGGAGTCTACGAGCAGTACTTC.

The chain has TRBV7-2 and TRBJ1-1, with 8 bases aligning to TRBD1. Germline CDR1 and CDR2: SGHTA and FQGNSA. This CDR3 spans 15 amino acids. V lost 1 base to trimming and J lost 9 bases; unmatched junction nucleotides: 10. The CDR3 loop reads CASSLEGRGRMQAFF. The DNA of the CDR3 is TGTGCCAGCAGCTTAGAGGGCAGGGGGCGAATGCAAGCTTTCTTT.

The rearrangement joins TRBV2 to TRBJ1-1, with a weak D call TRBD1 (5 bases). V lost 9 bases to trimming and J lost 1 base, with 12 bases between them. Germline V gene sequence: CDR1 SNHLY, CDR2 FYNNEI. The CDR3 is 13 residues long. DNA of the CDR3: TGTGCCAGTACCTCCACAGGGAACACTGAAGCTTTCTTT. Translating gives CASTSTGNTEAFF.

CDR3 sequence: CACIRDGTGYNSPLHF. The CDR3 nucleotides read TGTGCCTGCATCCGGGATGGGACAGGCTATAATTCACCCCTCCACTTT. This rearrangement joins TRBV30 to TRBJ1-6; 8 bases are shared with TRBD1. Germline CDR1 is GTSNPN and CDR2 is SVGIG (reference sequence). The V and J ends lost 6 bases and 3 bases, in that order; junction bases with no gene match: 10. The length of the CDR3 is 16 residues.

A few counts support this clone. The chain carries TRBV4-2 and TRBJ2-3; TRBD2 matches 10 bases. CDR1 and CDR2 from the germline V gene are LGHNA and YNFKEQ. Trimming at V came to 0 bases and at J to 4 bases, leaving 4 bases not matched to a gene. CDR3 size: 16 residues. The CDR3 sequence is CASSQDQRGGPDTQYF. The CDR3 DNA reads as TGTGCCAGCAGCCAAGATCAGCGGGGGGGCCCAGATACGCAGTATTTT.

This clone occurred a few times. The chain carries TRBV3-1 (or the pseudogene TRBV3-2) and TRBJ2-2; 12 bases map to TRBD2. Germline-derived CDR1 and CDR2 are LGHDT and YNNKEL (reference sequence). The ends lost 4 bases at V and 3 bases at J; junction bases unmatched: 9. The CDR3 sequence is 18 residues long. DNA of the CDR3: TGTGCCAGCAGCCTTGGTCTAGCGGGGGGGTTGGACACCGGGGAGCTGTTTTTT. Translation: CASSLGLAGGLDTGELFF.

The rearrangement uses TRBV7-5 and TRBJ1-1; the table names TRBD1, a call not compared with the DNA. TRBV7-5 is termed a pseudogene. The CDR3 covers 14 residues. CDR3 sequence: CVRSLDRGWVEAFF. DNA for the CDR3: TGTGTCAGAAGCTTAGACAGGGGGTGGGTTGAAGCTTTCTTT.